This passage covers 9 T cell receptor beta chains from one sample sequenced in a study of CD8 T cells in ankylosing spondylitis (dated by TCRdb to 2015 to 2018). Broader findings and caveats from the paper: Blood from ankylosing spondylitis patients appeared to be characterized by a TCR beta motif composed of eight or nine highly homologous amino acid variants.

Library preparation used 5' RACE. The run used an Illumina HiSeq 2500. The public reads were reprocessed in TCRdb via fastp at Q25 and MiXCR, keeping in-frame beta chains. Every CDR3 protein is listed once, alongside the most common genes and DNA of its rows. The sample yields approximately 150,000 distinct CDR3 sequences; 17% were counted once. Jointly, the top ten make up roughly 30% of the sample. Which antigens these TCRs recognize remains unknown. The material sequenced was blood, either unsorted or a sorted T cell fraction (not recorded which). The receptor set was obtained from a male donor with ankylosing spondylitis.

The rearrangement joins TRBV27 to TRBJ2-5, with D uncertain. Trimming took off 3 bases at V and 7 bases at J, with 15 bases between the two ends. Germline V gene sequence: CDR1 MNHEY, CDR2 SMNVEV (reference sequence). The CDR3 loop spans 14 amino acids. The CDR3 DNA reads as TGTGCCAGCAGTTTTGGGTCAAGGGATTTGACCCAGTACTTC. This gives the protein CASSFGSRDLTQYF.

The chain uses TRBV5-1 and TRBJ2-7; no firm D call. The CDR3 consists of 14 residues. In germline, CDR1 is SGHRS, CDR2 YFSETQ. V was pared by 1 base and J by 0 bases, with 8 bases between. The CDR3 loop reads CASSLPGDSYEQYF. For the CDR3, the DNA is TGCGCCAGCAGCTTGCCAGGCGACTCCTACGAGCAGTACTTC.

This clonotype was detected ten times or more. CDR3 in amino acids: CASSLTSAEGNEQFF. The CDR3 DNA is TGTGCCAGCAGTTTAACTAGCGCTGAGGGGAATGAGCAGTTCTTC. The chain links TRBV12-3 or TRBV12-4 to TRBJ2-1, with 7 bases aligning to TRBD2. This CDR3 spans 15 amino acids. V gave up 2 bases and J gave up 7 bases; unmatched junction bases: 8.

This clonotype has just a few counts. The rearrangement joins TRBV4-1 to TRBJ2-2; 8 bases are a match to TRBD1. V was clipped by 5 bases and J by 7 bases; unmatched bases: 6. Per the germline V gene, CDR1 is MGHRA and CDR2 is YSYEKL. The CDR3 loop spans 14 amino acids. For the CDR3, the DNA is TGCGCCAGCAGCGCACGGACAGGGTTCGGGGAGCTGTTTTTT. It yields the protein CASSARTGFGELFF.

This clonotype was detected only a few times. The V and J genes are TRBV29-1 and TRBJ1-1; D not resolved. Between the trimmed V and J ends, which lost 5 bases and 2 bases, there was a span of 9 bases. Germline CDR1 and CDR2: SQVTM and ANQGSEA. CDR3 size: 12 residues. The CDR3 DNA sequence: TGCAGCGTTCGTGGAGGTAACACTGAAGCTTTCTTT. Translating gives CSVRGGNTEAFF.

This clonotype was seen only a few times. V usage is TRBV7-9 and J usage is TRBJ2-3; 7 nucleotides align to TRBD2. Trimming at V came to 11 bases and at J to 3 bases, leaving 8 bases not matched to a gene. This CDR3 has 13 residues. The V gene's germline CDR1 is SEHNR and CDR2 FQNEAQ (reference sequence). The CDR3 DNA sequence: TGTGCCCACCGGGGGGATTGGACAGATACGCAGTATTTT. It encodes CAHRGDWTDTQYF.

The rearrangement joins TRBV20-1 to TRBJ1-5, with unresolved D. Trimming pared 3 bases from V and 0 bases from J, leaving 9 bases between. The CDR3 covers 14 residues. Germline V gene data show CDR1 as DFQATT and CDR2 as SNEGSKA (reference sequence). The CDR3 loop reads CSARAINSNQPQHF. In DNA, the CDR3 is TGCAGTGCTAGGGCGATCAATAGCAATCAGCCCCAGCATTTT.

The CDR3 DNA reads TGTGCCAGCAGCACAGGCCGGGGCGGGCGGACCACCGGGGAGCTGTTTTTT. This translates into CASSTGRGGRTTGELFF. The rearrangement links TRBV14 to TRBJ2-2; D may match TRBD1 or TRBD2 (5 bases each). There are 17 residues in the CDR3. V dropped 5 bases and J dropped 4 bases, with 20 bases sitting between them. CDR1 SGHDN and CDR2 FVKESK come from the germline V gene.

Turning to this clonotype: The junction departs from the called germline gene at one end, perhaps through a read error. The J gene is TRBJ1-1, the V gene TRBV5-7; possibly TRBD1 for D (5 bases). TRBV5-7 is given ORF status, its function remaining uncertain. CDR3 length equals 13 residues. Here the CDR3 reads CASSSWDGGSPYF. For the CDR3, the DNA is TGTGCCAGCAGCTCATGGGATGGGGGGTCCCCTTATTTT.